This entry describes one T cell receptor beta chain. Its antigen is undetermined. The CDR3 totals 13 residues. In germline, CDR1 is GTSNPN, CDR2 SVGIG (reference sequence). V lost 5 bases to trimming and J lost 13 bases, with 18 bases between them. This entry is derived from a study of cytomegalovirus exposure and HLA in healthy donors. Findings and limits, study-wide: For most TCR beta V segments, an earlier analysis put the productive rate at about 90% or about 30% of the time. What TCR beta sequences reportedly achieved was accurate prediction of HLA-A and HLA-B alleles in most subjects. The study carried out a later analysis of TCR beta sequences. It associated approximately 16,000 of them with specific HLA alleles at a false discovery rate of 0.05.

PCR amplification relied on 60 Vbeta primers (plus 13 Jbeta primers). In the original processing: Later, an analysis found tens of millions of unique TCR beta chains, and approximately 10 million of these were shared. Method: immunoSEQ multiplex PCR; TCRdb's copy keeps in-frame clones and lacks some. The V and J calls and clone size are taken from that table; D and trimming were inferred from the DNA. The sample yields approximately 130,000 clones, 85% to 90% seen once. The specimen sequenced was PBMCs. The chain joins TRBV30 to TRBJ1-6; D uncertain. The receptor was derived from a woman aged 30 to 39 in good health and CMV-seropositive. CDR3 DNA: TGTGCCTGGGCCGCACAGCCTAGCCCCCCCCTCCACTTT. It translates to CAWAAQPSPPLHF.